What follows describes a single T cell receptor beta chain. Its antigen is not identified. This entry comes from a study of OX40 agonist ivuxolimab in advanced cancers. The overall study: Patients' therapy was ivuxolimab, an antibody that acts as an agonist of OX40 (CD134). Patients with prior anti-PD-1, anti-PD-L1 or anti-CTLA-4 therapy were eligible; less than 50% had some.

Findings of the study overall: Clones of CD4+ and CD8+ blood T cells grew by week 6 at doses of 0.1 to 3.0 mg/kg. On average, CD8+ T cells had more expanded clones than CD4+.

The protocol was immunoSEQ multiplex PCR, while the TCRdb copy is restricted to in-frame clones and leaves out a portion. The sample consists of roughly 75,000 clones, 86% of them appearing once. Sequencing used CD4+ or CD8+ T cells sorted from blood, obtained in a trial of the OX40 agonist ivuxolimab. This receptor was taken from an adult with an advanced solid tumor such as melanoma, head and neck, liver or kidney cancer.

CDR3 sequence: CASSIAGGLNEQFF. The CDR3 nucleotides read TGTGCCAGTAGTATAGCGGGGGGGCTTAATGAGCAGTTCTTC. J is TRBJ2-1 and V is TRBV19; 8 bases are a match to TRBD2. V dropped 1 base and J dropped 7; count of bases not matched to a gene: 3. Germline V CDR1 and CDR2: LNHDA, SQIVND (reference sequence). CDR3 length: 14 residues.